The source of this T cell receptor (beta chain) is a study of shared clonotypes between healthy human individuals. The CDR3 is made up of 12 amino acids. Germline-derived CDR1 and CDR2 are MNHEY and SMNVEV (reference sequence). V lost 6 bases to trimming and J lost 5 bases; unmatched junction nucleotides: 4. The naive CD8 fraction comprised CD45RO-negative cells positively selected for CCR7 and excluded terminally differentiated effector memory CD45RA+ cells. The table came from immunoSEQ multiplex PCR; TCRdb's copy has only in-frame clones and leaves some out. The sample shows 1.5 million to 2.5 million clones, just under 95% of them seen only once.

What was sequenced was naive CD8+ T cells sorted from blood. The chain has TRBV27 and TRBJ2-7; 7 bases map to TRBD1. This TCR was sampled from a man in his late teens or twenties in good health. This CDR3 reads CASSDRAHEQYF. CDR3 nucleotides: TGTGCCAGCAGCGACAGGGCCCACGAGCAGTACTTC.